This T cell receptor (beta chain) was identified in a study of Graves' ophthalmopathy and Graves' hyperthyroidism. RNA transcripts yielded amplified TCR beta CDR3 regions. First-round RT-PCR employed HTBI primers, with a second-round multiplex PCR after it. TCRdb ran MiXCR on the multiplex PCR reads and lists one entry per CDR3 protein. This repertoire shows about 150,000 distinct CDR3 sequences, under 40% found once; its top ten account for under 6.5%. This clonotype appeared once. V was shortened by 3 bases and J by 5 bases, with 9 bases between the two germline ends. CDR3 length equals 13 residues. CDR1 SGDLS and CDR2 YYNGEE come from the germline V gene. CAS ≥3, NOSPECS ≥4, moderate-to-severe activity and duration under 3 months marked donors with ophthalmopathy. Fresh peripheral blood, around 9.3 ml, was the PBMC source.

Sequencing was performed on peripheral blood. The sequence came from a woman aged 35 to 49 with Graves' ophthalmopathy. This chain connects TRBV9 to TRBJ1-5; possible D gene TRBD1, 6 bases. The CDR3 spells CASSADRYQPQHF. Here the CDR3 DNA reads TGTGCCAGCAGCGCGGACAGATATCAGCCCCAGCATTTT.